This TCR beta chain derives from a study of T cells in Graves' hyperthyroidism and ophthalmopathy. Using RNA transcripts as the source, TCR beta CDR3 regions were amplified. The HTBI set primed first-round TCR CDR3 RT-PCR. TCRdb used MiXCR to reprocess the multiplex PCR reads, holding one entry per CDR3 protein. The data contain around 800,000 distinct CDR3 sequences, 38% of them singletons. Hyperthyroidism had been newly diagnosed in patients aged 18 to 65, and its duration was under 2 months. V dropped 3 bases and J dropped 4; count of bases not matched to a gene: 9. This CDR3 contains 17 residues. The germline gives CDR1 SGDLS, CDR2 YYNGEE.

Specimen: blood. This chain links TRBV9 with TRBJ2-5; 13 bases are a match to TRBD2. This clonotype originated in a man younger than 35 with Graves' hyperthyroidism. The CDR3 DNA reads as TGTGCCAGCAGCGAGGGTGCCGGGACTAGCGGGACAGAGACCCAGTACTTC. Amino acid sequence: CASSEGAGTSGTETQYF.